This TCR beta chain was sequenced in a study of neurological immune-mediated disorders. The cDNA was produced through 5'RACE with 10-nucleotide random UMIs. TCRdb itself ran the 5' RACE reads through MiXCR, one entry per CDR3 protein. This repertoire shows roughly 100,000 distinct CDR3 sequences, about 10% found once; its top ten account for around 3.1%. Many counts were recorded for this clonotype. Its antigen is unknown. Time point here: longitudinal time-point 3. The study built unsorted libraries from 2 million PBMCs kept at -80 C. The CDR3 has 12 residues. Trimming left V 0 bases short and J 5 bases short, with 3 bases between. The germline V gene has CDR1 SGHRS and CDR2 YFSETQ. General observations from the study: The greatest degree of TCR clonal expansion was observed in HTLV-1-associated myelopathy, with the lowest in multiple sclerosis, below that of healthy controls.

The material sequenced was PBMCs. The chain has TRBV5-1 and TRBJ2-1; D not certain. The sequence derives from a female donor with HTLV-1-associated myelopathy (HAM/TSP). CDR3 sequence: CASSLGHNEQFF. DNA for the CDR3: TGCGCCAGCAGCTTGGGACACAATGAGCAGTTCTTC.